These 21 T cell receptor beta chains were sequenced from one sample in a study of shared clonotypes between healthy human individuals. Profiling relied on immunoSEQ multiplex PCR, and the TCRdb table lists in-frame clones only, not all of them. The repertoire holds over a million clones, with approximately 80% as singletons. Specimen: memory CD4+ T cells from PBMCs. Subset here: CD45RA-negative fraction. These receptors were taken from a man aged 18 to 35 in good health. Some clones in this sample may be carry-over from other donors' samples.

The chain joins TRBV7-8 to TRBJ1-2; D is unclear. The CDR3 loop spans 15 amino acids. Germline V CDR1 and CDR2: SGHVS, FQNEAQ. V lost 5 bases to trimming and J lost 6 bases, with 19 bases between them. CDR3 in DNA: TGTGCCAGCAGCAAAGCGGAGGGAGGGTCGAATGGCTACACCTTC. It specifies CASSKAEGGSNGYTF.

This clone turned up a few times. The chain has TRBV2 and TRBJ1-2, with D perhaps TRBD1 (5 bases). Trimming took off 2 bases at V and 6 bases at J, with 13 bases between the two ends. Germline CDR1 SNHLY, CDR2 FYNNEI. The CDR3 covers 14 residues. CDR3 residues: CASSELGVSDGYTF. The CDR3, as DNA: TGTGCCAGCAGTGAATTGGGGGTTTCTGATGGCTACACCTTC.

The chain links TRBV5-1 to TRBJ2-7; D unresolved. Germline CDR1 is SGHRS and CDR2 is YFSETQ. V lost 1 base and J 0 bases, leaving 8 bases between the germline ends. CDR3 size: 14 residues. This CDR3 is CASSLMDGSYEQYF. The CDR3 DNA reads as TGCGCCAGCAGCTTGATGGACGGCTCCTACGAGCAGTACTTC.

The chain recombines TRBV6-6 with TRBJ1-1; D perhaps matches TRBD1 (5 bases). The germline CDR1 and CDR2 sequences are MNHNY and SVGAGI (reference sequence). The CDR3 has 13 residues. The V and J ends lost 7 bases and 0 bases respectively, with 9 bases between them. CDR3 in amino acids: CASIGGVNTEAFF. DNA for the CDR3: TGTGCCAGCATTGGGGGAGTGAACACTGAAGCTTTCTTT.

The rearrangement uses TRBV15 and TRBJ1-1, with D perhaps matching TRBD1 (5 bases). Germline-derived CDR1 and CDR2 are LNHNV and YYDKDF (reference sequence). Trimming took off 0 bases at V and 4 bases at J, with 15 bases between the two ends. CDR3 length equals 16 residues. CDR3 coding DNA: TGTGCCACCAGCAGAGATCTTCCCTTGGGGGGCACTGAAGCTTTCTTT. Translating it yields CATSRDLPLGGTEAFF.

The V call is TRBV5-1, the J call TRBJ1-2; D might be TRBD1 (5 bases). The CDR3 contains 15 residues. Trimming took off 2 bases at V and 6 bases at J, with 17 bases between the two ends. Germline V gene sequence: CDR1 SGHRS, CDR2 YFSETQ. The CDR3 reads CASSFGHPARDGYTF. In DNA, the CDR3 is TGCGCCAGCAGCTTTGGACACCCCGCCAGGGATGGCTACACCTTC.

Written as DNA, the CDR3 is TGTGCCAGCAGCCACCGACAGGGGAATTACGAGCAGTACTTC. Protein sequence: CASSHRQGNYEQYF. This rearrangement joins TRBV4-2 to TRBJ2-7; 8 positions match TRBD1. The junction had 5 bases not matched to a gene; V was cut back by 3 bases and J by 4 bases. The CDR3 loop spans 14 amino acids. Germline CDR1 reads LGHNA; CDR2 reads YNFKEQ.

The CDR3 region is CASSPNRGADAEAFF. For the CDR3, the DNA is TGTGCCAGCAGCCCTAACAGGGGGGCTGATGCTGAAGCTTTCTTT. The chain combines TRBV6-1 with TRBJ1-1, with 8 bases fitting TRBD1. Germline CDR1 and CDR2: MNHNS and SASEGT. CDR3 length: 15 residues. J gave up 6 bases and V 6 bases, and 12 bases lay outside the gene matches.

The V gene is TRBV2, the J gene TRBJ1-3, with D unresolved. Germline loops: CDR1 SNHLY, CDR2 FYNNEI. The length of the CDR3 is 15 residues. Trimming shortened V by 4 bases and J by 1 base, and 11 bases separated the two germline ends. The CDR3 loop is CASSGSSGSGNTIYF. The CDR3 region has the DNA TGTGCCAGCAGTGGCAGTTCAGGTTCTGGAAACACCATATATTTT.

This clone was recorded a few times. The rearrangement joins TRBV6-6 to TRBJ2-3; D unresolved. V dropped 2 bases and J dropped 0 bases, with 6 bases sitting between them. This CDR3 comprises 14 residues. From germline, CDR1 is MNHNY and CDR2 SVGAGI (reference sequence). The CDR3 bases are TGTGCCAGCAGTTACGGGGTTAGCACAGATACGCAGTATTTT. It yields the protein CASSYGVSTDTQYF.

The gene calls are TRBV30 and TRBJ2-2; 10 bases line up with TRBD1. CDR1 and CDR2 from the germline V gene are GTSNPN and SVGIG (reference sequence). The length of the CDR3 is 16 residues. The trim removed 3 bases at V and 3 bases at J, leaving 7 bases unmatched. DNA for the CDR3: TGTGCCTGGAGCGCCTTTGGACAGGGGGACACCGGGGAGCTGTTTTTT. Encoded protein: CAWSAFGQGDTGELFF.

The V call is TRBV28, the J call TRBJ1-5; D is perhaps TRBD1 (5 bases). This CDR3 contains 14 residues. Germline values: CDR1 MDHEN, CDR2 SYDVKM. Trimming pared 7 bases from V and 5 bases from J, leaving 15 bases between. The CDR3 is CASTGEKGYQPQHF. CDR3 bases: TGTGCCAGCACTGGTGAGAAGGGGTATCAGCCCCAGCATTTT.

The J gene is TRBJ2-1, the V gene TRBV11-3; a weak D match, TRBD2 (7 bases). The CDR3 has 15 residues. Germline CDR1 and CDR2: SGHNT and YENEEA. The ends were cut back, 5 bases at V and 3 bases at J, with 14 bases in the middle. CDR3: CASSRGGVGYNEQFF. The CDR3, as DNA: TGTGCCAGCAGCAGAGGGGGGGTCGGCTACAATGAGCAGTTCTTC.

This chain uses TRBV5-1 with TRBJ1-1; D is unclear. Trimming pared 0 bases from V and 11 bases from J, leaving 17 bases between. Germline assignment: CDR1 SGHRS and CDR2 YFSETQ. This CDR3 contains 14 residues. The CDR3 DNA sequence: TGCGCCAGCAGCTTGGGGTTAGGGCCAATCGAGGCTTTCTTT. Translation gives CASSLGLGPIEAFF.

J is TRBJ1-4 and V is TRBV7-2; D ambiguous. CDR3 length equals 15 residues. The V gene lost 1 base and the J gene lost 7 bases, with 13 bases spanning the gap. The germline CDR1 and CDR2 sequences are SGHTA and FQGNSA. DNA for the CDR3: TGTGCCAGCAGCTTAGTTGCCACAAAGGGTGAAAAACTGTTTTTT. Translated: CASSLVATKGEKLFF.

The genes are TRBV28 and TRBJ2-2, with D perhaps matching TRBD1 (6 bases). Germline V gene sequence: CDR1 MDHEN, CDR2 SYDVKM. With 6 bases removed from V and 1 base from J, the gap between germline ends came to 21 bases. The CDR3 contains 18 residues. Here the CDR3 DNA reads TGTGCCAGCAGCCCCAGGACATTTCAGGACAGGAACACCGGGGAGCTGTTTTTT. Translated: CASSPRTFQDRNTGELFF.

The CDR3 region is CASSIFRSGTYNEQFF. CDR3 nucleotides: TGTGCCAGTAGTATTTTCCGGAGCGGGACCTACAATGAGCAGTTCTTC. The J gene is TRBJ2-1, the V gene TRBV19; 7 nucleotides line up with TRBD2. There are 16 residues in the CDR3. From germline, CDR1 is LNHDA and CDR2 SQIVND (reference sequence). V lost 3 bases to trimming and J lost 2 bases; unmatched junction nucleotides: 7.

This chain links TRBV7-9 with TRBJ1-5; D is unresolved. This CDR3 contains 13 residues. Trimming pared 7 bases from V and 3 bases from J, leaving 10 bases between. In germline, CDR1 is SEHNR, CDR2 FQNEAQ (reference sequence). CDR3: CASNREYNQPQHF. The CDR3 nucleotides read TGTGCCAGCAACCGGGAGTACAATCAGCCCCAGCATTTT.

The V call is TRBV11-3, the J call TRBJ2-3, with D maybe TRBD1 (5 bases). Between the trimmed V and J ends, which lost 5 bases and 2 bases, there was a span of 11 bases. CDR1 SGHNT and CDR2 YENEEA come from the germline V gene. CDR3 length: 14 residues. CDR3 sequence reads: CASSTGHVTDTQYF. The CDR3 DNA reads TGTGCCAGCAGCACCGGACATGTCACAGATACGCAGTATTTT.

The rearrangement uses TRBV11-2 and TRBJ1-2; the D is unclear. The CDR3 is 15 amino acids. Germline-derived CDR1 and CDR2 are SGHAT and FQNNGV. The V end lost 5 bases, the J end lost 6 bases, and 19 bases lay between the germline ends. Here the CDR3 reads CASSLPGATGHGYTF. The CDR3 nucleotides read TGTGCCAGCAGCCTTCCCGGAGCGACGGGCCATGGCTACACCTTC. Using reference TRBV11-2 and TRBJ1-2 for the parts outside the CDR3, the full variable domain is EAGVAQSPRYKIIEKRQSVAFWCNPISGHATLYWYQQILGQGPKLLIQFQNNGVVDDSQLPKDRFSAERLKGVDSTLKIQPAKLEDSAVYLCASSLPGATGHGYTFGSGTRLTVV.

The chain combines TRBV20-1 with TRBJ2-5, with D unclear. Germline V CDR1 and CDR2: DFQATT, SNEGSKA (reference sequence). Trimming cost V 7 bases and J 5 bases, with 11 bases left between them. This CDR3 contains 11 residues. The CDR3 is CSVGSRETQYF. The CDR3, as DNA: TGCAGTGTTGGCTCCAGGGAGACCCAGTACTTC.